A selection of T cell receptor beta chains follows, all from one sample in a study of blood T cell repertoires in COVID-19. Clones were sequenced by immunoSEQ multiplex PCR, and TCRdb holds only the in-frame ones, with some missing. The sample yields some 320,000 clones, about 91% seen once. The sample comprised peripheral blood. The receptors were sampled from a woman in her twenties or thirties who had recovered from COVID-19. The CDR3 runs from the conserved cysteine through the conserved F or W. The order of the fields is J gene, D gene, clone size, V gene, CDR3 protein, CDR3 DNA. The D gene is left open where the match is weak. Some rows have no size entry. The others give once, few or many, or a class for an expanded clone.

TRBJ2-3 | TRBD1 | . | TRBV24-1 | CATSVGQGLHTQYF | TGTGCCACCAGTGTCGGACAGGGGCTTCATACGCAGTATTTT
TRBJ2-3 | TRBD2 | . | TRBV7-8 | CASSPGLAGASGDTQYF | TGTGCCAGCAGCCCTGGACTAGCGGGGGCCAGCGGGGATACGCAGTATTTT
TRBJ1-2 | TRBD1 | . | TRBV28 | CASSRTGSNYGYTF | TGTGCCAGCAGCCGGACAGGGAGTAACTATGGCTACACCTTC
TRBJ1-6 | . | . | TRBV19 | CASSIQGFNSPLHF | TGTGCCAGTAGTATTCAGGGCTTCAATTCACCCCTCCACTTT
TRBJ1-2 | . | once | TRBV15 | CATSRDSLLYGYTF | TGTGCCACCAGCAGAGATAGCCTACTCTATGGCTACACCTTC
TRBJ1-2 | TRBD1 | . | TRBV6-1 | CASSDSLQGSNYGYTF | TGTGCCAGCAGTGATTCCCTACAGGGGTCTAACTATGGCTACACCTTC
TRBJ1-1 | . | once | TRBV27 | CASRRLNTEAFF | TGTGCCAGCCGCCGGTTGAACACTGAAGCTTTCTTT
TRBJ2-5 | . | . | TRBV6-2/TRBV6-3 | CASSSVEVQETQYF | TGTGCCAGCAGTTCCGTAGAGGTCCAAGAGACCCAGTACTTC
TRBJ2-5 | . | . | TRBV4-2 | CASSQDGQSYGETQYF | TGTGCCAGCAGCCAAGACGGACAGTCGTATGGAGAGACCCAGTACTTC
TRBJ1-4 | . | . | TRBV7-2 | CASSFGRRDEKLFF | TGTGCCAGCAGCTTCGGGCGCAGGGATGAAAAACTGTTTTTT
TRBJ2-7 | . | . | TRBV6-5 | CASSYSSQGPYEQYF | TGTGCCAGCAGTTACTCGAGCCAGGGTCCCTACGAGCAGTACTTC
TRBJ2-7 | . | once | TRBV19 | CASSTTTGTGAYEQYF | TGTGCCAGTAGTACCACCACAGGAACTGGGGCCTACGAGCAGTACTTC
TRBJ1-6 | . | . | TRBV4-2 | CASSHDPFGGDYNSPLHF | TGTGCCAGCAGCCACGACCCTTTTGGAGGGGACTATAATTCACCCCTCCACTTT
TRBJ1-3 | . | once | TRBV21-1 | CASSKEGGSRF | TGTGCCAGCAGCAAAGAGGGGGGGTCCCGTTTT
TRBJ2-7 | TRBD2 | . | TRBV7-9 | CASSERDGGAYEQYF | TGTGCCAGCAGCGAGAGGGACGGGGGGGCCTACGAGCAGTACTTC
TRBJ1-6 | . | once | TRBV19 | CASTVAYNSPLHF | TGTGCCAGTACGGTCGCGTATAATTCACCCCTCCACTTT
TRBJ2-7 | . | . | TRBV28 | CASSGGLREQYF | TGTGCCAGCAGTGGGGGACTCCGGGAGCAGTACTTC
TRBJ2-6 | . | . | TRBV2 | CASSHQGSGANVLTF | TGTGCCAGCAGTCATCAGGGCTCTGGGGCCAACGTCCTGACTTTC
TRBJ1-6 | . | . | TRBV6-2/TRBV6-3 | CASSHRDTYNSPLHF | TGTGCCAGCAGTCACCGGGACACCTATAATTCACCCCTCCACTTT
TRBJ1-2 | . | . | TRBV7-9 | CASSLTDIQNYGYTF | TGTGCCAGCAGCTTAACGGACATCCAGAACTATGGCTACACCTTC
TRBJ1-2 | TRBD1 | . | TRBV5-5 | CASSLAGGHYGYTF | TGTGCCAGCAGCTTAGCAGGGGGGCATTATGGCTACACCTTC
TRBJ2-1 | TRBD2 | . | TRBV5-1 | CASSLGVAGAKLGFF | TGCGCCAGCAGCTTGGGAGTAGCGGGGGCCAAACTGGGGTTCTTC
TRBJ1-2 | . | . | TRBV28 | CASTFGQGNYGYTF | TGTGCCAGCACCTTCGGGCAGGGTAACTATGGCTACACCTTC
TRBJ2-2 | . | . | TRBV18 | CASSPPTRLTGELFF | TGTGCCAGCTCACCACCGACTAGACTCACCGGGGAGCTGTTTTTT
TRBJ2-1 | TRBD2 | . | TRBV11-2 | CASSALAGGNEQFF | TGTGCCAGCAGCGCCCTAGCGGGGGGGAATGAGCAGTTCTTC
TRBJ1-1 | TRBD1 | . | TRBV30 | CAWSKMDRPNTEAFF | TGTGCCTGGAGTAAAATGGACAGGCCGAACACTGAAGCTTTCTTT
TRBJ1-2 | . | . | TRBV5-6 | CASSRDFSLGYGYTF | TGTGCCAGCAGCCGGGACTTTTCTCTCGGCTATGGCTACACCTTC
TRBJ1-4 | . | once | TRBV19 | CASSIQASEKLFF | TGTGCCAGTAGTATCCAGGCTTCGGAAAAACTGTTTTTT
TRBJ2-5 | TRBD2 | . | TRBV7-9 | CASSLALLAGGQETQYF | TGTGCCAGCAGCTTAGCGCTACTAGCGGGGGGACAAGAGACCCAGTACTTC
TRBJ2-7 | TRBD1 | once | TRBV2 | CASSATRGIYEQYF | TGTGCCAGCAGTGCAACCAGGGGGATCTACGAGCAGTACTTC
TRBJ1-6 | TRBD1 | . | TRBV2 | CASSVDRAGSPLHF | TGTGCCAGCAGTGTTGACAGGGCCGGATCACCCCTCCACTTT
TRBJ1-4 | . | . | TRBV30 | CAWSGENEKLFF | TGTGCCTGGAGTGGAGAGAATGAAAAACTGTTTTTT
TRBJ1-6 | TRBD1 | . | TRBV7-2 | CASSSRTGSQGSYNSPLHF | TGTGCCAGCAGCTCTCGGACAGGGTCGCAGGGGTCCTATAATTCACCCCTCCACTTT
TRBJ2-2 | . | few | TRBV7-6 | CASSLNRDTGELFF | TGTGCCAGCAGCTTAAACAGGGACACCGGGGAGCTGTTTTTT
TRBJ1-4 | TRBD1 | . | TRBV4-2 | CASSQHPLGQKNEKLFF | TGTGCCAGCAGCCAGCACCCGCTGGGACAGAAAAATGAAAAACTGTTTTTT
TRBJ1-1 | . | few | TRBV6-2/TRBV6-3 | CASSSRGTEAFF | TGTGCCAGCAGTTCCAGGGGCACTGAAGCTTTCTTT
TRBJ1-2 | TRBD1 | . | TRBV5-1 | CASSSGTGPGGYTF | TGCGCCAGCAGCTCCGGGACAGGGCCGGGCGGCTACACCTTC
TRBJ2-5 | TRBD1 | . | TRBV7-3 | CASSLGHRGGETQYF | TGTGCCAGCAGCTTGGGACACAGGGGCGGGGAGACCCAGTACTTC
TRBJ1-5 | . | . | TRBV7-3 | CASSLYEDQPQHF | TGTGCCAGCAGCTTATATGAGGATCAGCCCCAGCATTTT
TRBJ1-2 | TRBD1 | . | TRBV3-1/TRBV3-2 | CASSGTGGGNYGYTF | TGTGCCAGCAGCGGGACAGGGGGCGGAAACTATGGCTACACCTTC
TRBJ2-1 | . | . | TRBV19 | CASSPRQSSGYNEQFF | TGTGCCAGTAGCCCGAGACAGAGCTCAGGCTACAATGAGCAGTTCTTC
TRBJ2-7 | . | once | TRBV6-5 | CASSLPGGHEQYF | TGTGCCAGCAGTCTACCGGGGGGCCACGAGCAGTACTTC